This TCR beta chain was recovered during a study of blood T cell repertoires in COVID-19. Study background: The United States, Italy and Spain were the sources of the acute and convalescent COVID-19 samples. PBMCs, B-cell-depleted T cells, or T cells were the source of the cDNA or gDNA that made up the material.

Method: immunoSEQ multiplex PCR; TCRdb's copy keeps in-frame clones and lacks some. Among under 300,000 clones listed, 86% were seen once. Germline-derived CDR1 and CDR2 are KGHSY and FQNENV. The CDR3 sequence is 13 residues long. The ends lost 4 bases at V and 5 bases at J; junction bases unmatched: 1. This clone was counted a few times. The receptor comes from a man aged 25-40 years who had recovered from COVID-19. The specimen sequenced was peripheral blood. V and J are TRBV16 and TRBJ1-5; 8 positions agree with TRBD1. CDR3 DNA sequence: TGTGCCAGCAGCCGGGGACAGGATCAGCCCCAGCATTTT. It specifies CASSRGQDQPQHF. Full variable domain (rest looked up from reference TRBV16 and TRBJ1-5): GEEVAQTPKHLVRGEGQKAKLYCAPIKGHSYVFWYQQVLKNEFKFLISFQNENVFDETGMPKERFSAKCLPNSPCSLEIQATKLEDSAVYFCASSRGQDQPQHFGDGTRLSIL.